This TCR beta chain was sequenced during a study of identical twins. General observations from the study: With monozygotic twins, out-of-frame TCR alpha sharing exceeded what models estimated. Fewer insertions were carried by abundant cord blood beta clonotypes, but none was seen in memory repertoires.

Addition of a universal primer site occurred through template switching, and cDNA carried unique molecular identifiers. TCRdb re-called the 5' RACE reads through MiXCR, storing one row per CDR3 protein. The repertoire consists of 750,000 to 950,000 distinct CDR3 sequences, with about 12% occurring once and the leading ten covering around 1.6%. V lost 10 bases and J 5 bases, leaving 20 bases between the germline ends. The CDR3 has 14 residues. On this clonotype itself: Its specificity is not known.

This sample also belongs to another study, concerning yellow fever vaccine responses in identical twins. That publication notes: Twins reportedly mounted vaccine T cell responses that seemed partly convergent, partly personalized.

V usage is TRBV12-3 or TRBV12-4 and J usage is TRBJ1-1; maybe TRBD1 (5 bases). This sequence originates from a young woman in good health. Sample: PBMCs. DNA of the CDR3: TGTGCCACCCTTATGGCTCAGGGTGAGACTGAAGCTTTCTTT. Translating it yields CATLMAQGETEAFF.